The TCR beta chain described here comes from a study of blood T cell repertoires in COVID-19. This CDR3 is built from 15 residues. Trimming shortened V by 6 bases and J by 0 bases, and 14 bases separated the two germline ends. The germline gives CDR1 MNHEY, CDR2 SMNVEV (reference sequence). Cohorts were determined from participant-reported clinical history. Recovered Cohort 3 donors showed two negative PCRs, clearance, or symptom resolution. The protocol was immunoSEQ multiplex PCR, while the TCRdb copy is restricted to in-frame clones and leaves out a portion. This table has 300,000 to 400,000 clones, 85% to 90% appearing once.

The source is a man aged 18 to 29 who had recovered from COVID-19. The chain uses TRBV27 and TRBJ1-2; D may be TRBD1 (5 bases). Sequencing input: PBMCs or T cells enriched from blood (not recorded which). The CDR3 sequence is CASSPRQTSNYGYTF. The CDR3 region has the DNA TGTGCCAGCAGCCCTCGACAGACCTCTAACTATGGCTACACCTTC.